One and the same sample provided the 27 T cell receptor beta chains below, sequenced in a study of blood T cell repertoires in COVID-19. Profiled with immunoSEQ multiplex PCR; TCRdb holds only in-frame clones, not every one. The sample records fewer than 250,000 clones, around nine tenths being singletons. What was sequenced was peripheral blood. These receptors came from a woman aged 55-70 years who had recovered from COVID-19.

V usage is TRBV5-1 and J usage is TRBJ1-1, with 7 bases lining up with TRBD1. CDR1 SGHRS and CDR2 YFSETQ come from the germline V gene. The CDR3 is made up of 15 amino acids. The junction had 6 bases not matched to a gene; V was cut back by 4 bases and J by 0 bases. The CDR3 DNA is TGCGCCAGCAGCCAGGAACAGGGGCTGAACACTGAAGCTTTCTTT. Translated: CASSQEQGLNTEAFF.

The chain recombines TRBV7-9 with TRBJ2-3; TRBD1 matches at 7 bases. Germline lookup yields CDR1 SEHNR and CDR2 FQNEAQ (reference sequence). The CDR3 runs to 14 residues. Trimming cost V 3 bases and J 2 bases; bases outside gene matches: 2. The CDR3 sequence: CASSFDRVTDTQYF. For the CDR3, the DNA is TGTGCCAGCAGCTTCGACAGGGTCACAGATACGCAGTATTTT.

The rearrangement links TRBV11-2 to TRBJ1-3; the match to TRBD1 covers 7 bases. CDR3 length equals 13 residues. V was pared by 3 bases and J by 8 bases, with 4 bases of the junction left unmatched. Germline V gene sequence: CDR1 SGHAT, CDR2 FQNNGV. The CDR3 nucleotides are TGTGCCAGCAGCTTGGGACAGCGCCACACCATATATTTT. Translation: CASSLGQRHTIYF.

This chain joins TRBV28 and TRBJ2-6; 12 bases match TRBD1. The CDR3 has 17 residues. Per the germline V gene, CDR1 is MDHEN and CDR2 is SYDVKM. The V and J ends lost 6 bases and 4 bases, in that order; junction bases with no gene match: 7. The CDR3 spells CASRPGQGARGANVLTF. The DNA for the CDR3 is TGTGCCAGCAGGCCGGGACAGGGGGCGAGAGGGGCCAACGTCCTGACTTTC.

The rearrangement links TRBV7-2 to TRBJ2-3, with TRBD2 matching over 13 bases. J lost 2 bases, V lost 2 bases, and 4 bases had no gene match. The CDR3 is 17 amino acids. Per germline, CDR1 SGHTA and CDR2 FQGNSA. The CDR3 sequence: CASSLRTSGGHTDTQYF. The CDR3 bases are TGTGCCAGCAGCTTACGGACTAGCGGGGGCCACACAGATACGCAGTATTTT. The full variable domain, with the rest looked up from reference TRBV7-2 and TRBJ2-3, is GAGVSQSPSNKVTEKGKDVELRCDPISGHTALYWYRQSLGQGLEFLIYFQGNSAPDKSGLPSDRFSAERTGGSVSTLTIQRTQQEDSAVYLCASSLRTSGGHTDTQYFGPGTRLTVL.

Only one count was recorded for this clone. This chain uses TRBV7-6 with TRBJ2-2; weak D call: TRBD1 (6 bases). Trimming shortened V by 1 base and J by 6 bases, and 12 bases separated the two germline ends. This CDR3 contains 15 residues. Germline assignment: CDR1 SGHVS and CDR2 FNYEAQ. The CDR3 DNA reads TGTGCCAGCAGCTTAGGATTAGGGGGTTCCGGGGAGCTGTTTTTT. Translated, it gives CASSLGLGGSGELFF.

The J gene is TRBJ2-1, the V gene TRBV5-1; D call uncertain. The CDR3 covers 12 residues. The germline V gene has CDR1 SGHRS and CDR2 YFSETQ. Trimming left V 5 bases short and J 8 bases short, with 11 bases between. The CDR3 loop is CASRVGGDEQFF. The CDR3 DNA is TGCGCCAGCAGGGTGGGTGGAGATGAGCAGTTCTTC. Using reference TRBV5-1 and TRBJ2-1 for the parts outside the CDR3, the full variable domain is KAGVTQTPRYLIKTRGQQVTLSCSPISGHRSVSWYQQTPGQGLQFLFEYFSETQRNKGNFPGRFSGRQFSNSRSEMNVSTLELGDSALYLCASRVGGDEQFFGPGTRLTVL.

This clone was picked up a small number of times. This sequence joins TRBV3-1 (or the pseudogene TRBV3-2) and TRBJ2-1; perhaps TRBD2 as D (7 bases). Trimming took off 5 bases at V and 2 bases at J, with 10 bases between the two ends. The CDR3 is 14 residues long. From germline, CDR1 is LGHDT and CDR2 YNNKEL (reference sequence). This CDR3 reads CASSWGGTYNEQFF. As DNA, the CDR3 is TGTGCCAGCAGCTGGGGGGGCACCTACAATGAGCAGTTCTTC.

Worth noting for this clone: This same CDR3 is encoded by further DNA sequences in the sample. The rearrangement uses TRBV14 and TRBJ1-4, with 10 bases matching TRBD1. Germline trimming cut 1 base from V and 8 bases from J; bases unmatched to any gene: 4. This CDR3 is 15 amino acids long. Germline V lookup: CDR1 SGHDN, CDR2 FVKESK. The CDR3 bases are TGTGCCAGCAGCCAAGCCGGGACAGGGGTGGAAAAACTGTTTTTT. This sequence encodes CASSQAGTGVEKLFF.

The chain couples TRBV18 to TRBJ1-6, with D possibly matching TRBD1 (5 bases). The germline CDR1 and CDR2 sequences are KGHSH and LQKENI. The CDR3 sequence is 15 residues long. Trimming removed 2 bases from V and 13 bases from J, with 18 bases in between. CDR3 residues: CASSPSRQGRGPLHF. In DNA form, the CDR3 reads TGTGCCAGCTCACCATCTAGGCAGGGACGGGGGCCCCTCCACTTT.

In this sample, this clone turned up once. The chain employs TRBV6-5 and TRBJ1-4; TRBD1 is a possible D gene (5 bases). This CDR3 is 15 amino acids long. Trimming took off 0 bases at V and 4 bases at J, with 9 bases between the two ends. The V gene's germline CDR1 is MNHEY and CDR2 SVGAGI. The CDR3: CASSYSWGLNEKLFF. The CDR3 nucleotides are TGTGCCAGCAGTTACTCTTGGGGACTTAATGAAAAACTGTTTTTT.

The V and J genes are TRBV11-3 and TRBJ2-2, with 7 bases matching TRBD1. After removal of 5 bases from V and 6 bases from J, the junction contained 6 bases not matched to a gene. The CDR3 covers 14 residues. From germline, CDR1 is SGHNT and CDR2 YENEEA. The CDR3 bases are TGTGCCAGCAGCCGAGCAGACAGGGCCGGGGAGCTGTTTTTT. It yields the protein CASSRADRAGELFF.

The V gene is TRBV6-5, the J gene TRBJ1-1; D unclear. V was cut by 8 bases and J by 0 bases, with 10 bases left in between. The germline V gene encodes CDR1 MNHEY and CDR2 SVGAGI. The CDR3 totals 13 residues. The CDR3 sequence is CASELQLNTEAFF. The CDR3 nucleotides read TGTGCCAGCGAATTACAGTTGAACACTGAAGCTTTCTTT.

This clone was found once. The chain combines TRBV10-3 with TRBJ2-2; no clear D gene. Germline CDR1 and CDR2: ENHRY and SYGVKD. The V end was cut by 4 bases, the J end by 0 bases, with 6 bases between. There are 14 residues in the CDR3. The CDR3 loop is CAISGGSNTGELFF. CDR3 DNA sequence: TGTGCCATCAGTGGTGGCTCGAACACCGGGGAGCTGTTTTTT.

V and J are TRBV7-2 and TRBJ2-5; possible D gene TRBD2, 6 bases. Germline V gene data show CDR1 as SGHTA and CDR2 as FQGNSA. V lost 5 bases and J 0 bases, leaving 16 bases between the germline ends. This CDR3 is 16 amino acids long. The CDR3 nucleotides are TGTGCCAGCAGCCGCCTGGGAGCGGGCCACCAAGAGACCCAGTACTTC. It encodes CASSRLGAGHQETQYF.

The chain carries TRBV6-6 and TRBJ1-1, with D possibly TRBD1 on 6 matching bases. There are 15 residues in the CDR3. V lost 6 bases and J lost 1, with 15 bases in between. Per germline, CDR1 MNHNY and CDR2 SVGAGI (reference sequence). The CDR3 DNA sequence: TGTGCCAGCAGCTTTACAGGGCTACCGAACACTGAAGCTTTCTTT. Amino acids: CASSFTGLPNTEAFF.

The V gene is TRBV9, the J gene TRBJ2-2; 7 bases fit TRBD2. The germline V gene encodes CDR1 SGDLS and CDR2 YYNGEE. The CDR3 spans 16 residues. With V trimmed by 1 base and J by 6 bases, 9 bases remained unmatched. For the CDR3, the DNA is TGTGCCAGCAGCGTACCGAGCGGGGCGCTCGCCGGGGAGCTGTTTTTT. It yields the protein CASSVPSGALAGELFF.

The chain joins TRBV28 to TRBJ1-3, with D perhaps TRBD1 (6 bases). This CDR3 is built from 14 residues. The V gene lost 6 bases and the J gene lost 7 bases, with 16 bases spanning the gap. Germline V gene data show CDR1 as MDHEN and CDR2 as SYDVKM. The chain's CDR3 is CASRIGGARNTIYF. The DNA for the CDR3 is TGTGCCAGCAGGATTGGGGGGGCTAGGAACACCATATATTTT.

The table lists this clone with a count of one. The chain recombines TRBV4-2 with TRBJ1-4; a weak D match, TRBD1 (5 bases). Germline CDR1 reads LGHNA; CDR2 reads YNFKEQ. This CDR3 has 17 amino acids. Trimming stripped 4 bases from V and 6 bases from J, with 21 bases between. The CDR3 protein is CASSPYGTSPGDEKLFF. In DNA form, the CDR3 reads TGTGCCAGCAGCCCCTACGGGACTTCTCCCGGCGATGAAAAACTGTTTTTT.

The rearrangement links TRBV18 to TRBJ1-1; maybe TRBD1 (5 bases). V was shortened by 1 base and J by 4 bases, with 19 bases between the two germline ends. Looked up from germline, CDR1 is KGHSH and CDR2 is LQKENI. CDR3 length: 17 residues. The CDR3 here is CASSPLGGARGGTEAFF. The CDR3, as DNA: TGTGCCAGCTCACCACTTGGCGGGGCGCGGGGTGGCACTGAAGCTTTCTTT.

As DNA, the CDR3 is TGTGCCAGCAGTCCACCCACAGGGGGGGGTGAAAAACTGTTTTTT. Its translation: CASSPPTGGGEKLFF. The chain joins TRBV28 to TRBJ1-4; 8 positions agree with TRBD1. The CDR3 is 15 residues long. CDR1 is MDHEN and CDR2 is SYDVKM in the germline V gene. Trimming removed 5 bases from V and 7 bases from J; junction bases left unmatched: 9.

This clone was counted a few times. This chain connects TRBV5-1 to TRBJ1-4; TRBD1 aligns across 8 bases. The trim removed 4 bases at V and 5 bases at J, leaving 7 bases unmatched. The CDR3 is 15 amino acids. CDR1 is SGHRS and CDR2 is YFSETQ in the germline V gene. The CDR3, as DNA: TGCGCCAGCAGCAGAACCGGACAGGGAAATGAAAAACTGTTTTTT. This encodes CASSRTGQGNEKLFF.

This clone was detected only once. The CDR3 nucleotides are TGCGCCAGCAGCCAAAGTAGGAGGGACGGGGATTCACCCCTCCACTTT. Protein sequence: CASSQSRRDGDSPLHF. The chain uses TRBV4-1 and TRBJ1-6; TRBD1 might be the D (5 bases). CDR3 length: 16 residues. Trimming cost V 2 bases and J 8 bases, with 16 bases left between them. The germline CDR1 and CDR2 sequences are MGHRA and YSYEKL.

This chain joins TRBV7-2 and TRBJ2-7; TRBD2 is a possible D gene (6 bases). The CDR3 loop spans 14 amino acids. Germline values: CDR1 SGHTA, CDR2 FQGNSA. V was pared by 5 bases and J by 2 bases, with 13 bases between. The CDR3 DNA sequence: TGTGCCAGCAGCATTGGACTACAGGCCTACGAGCAGTACTTC. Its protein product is CASSIGLQAYEQYF.

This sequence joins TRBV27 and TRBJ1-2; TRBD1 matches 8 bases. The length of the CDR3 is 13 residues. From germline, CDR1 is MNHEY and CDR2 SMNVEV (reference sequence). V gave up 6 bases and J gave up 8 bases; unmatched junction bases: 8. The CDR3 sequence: CASRTSGGLGYTF. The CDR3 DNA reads TGTGCCAGCAGAACATCAGGGGGCTTGGGCTACACCTTC.

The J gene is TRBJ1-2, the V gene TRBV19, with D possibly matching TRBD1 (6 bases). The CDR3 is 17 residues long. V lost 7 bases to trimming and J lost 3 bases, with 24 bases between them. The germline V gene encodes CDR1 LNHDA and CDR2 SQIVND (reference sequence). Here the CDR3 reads CASMYGGGTDSYYGYTF. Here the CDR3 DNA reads TGTGCCAGTATGTATGGGGGGGGAACGGACAGTTACTATGGCTACACCTTC.

The CDR3 protein is CASSQRIGQGAATGELFF. The CDR3 coding sequence is TGCGCCAGCAGCCAGAGAATCGGACAGGGGGCTGCCACCGGGGAGCTGTTTTTT. The V and J genes are TRBV4-1 and TRBJ2-2; TRBD1 agrees at 11 bases. There are 18 residues in the CDR3. V shed 3 bases, J shed 4 bases, and the junction held 10 bases outside the gene matches. Germline loops: CDR1 MGHRA, CDR2 YSYEKL.